The clone carrying this TCR beta chain was observed a few times. What it binds is not known. This table comes from immunoSEQ multiplex PCR, and its TCRdb copy is limited to in-frame clones, with some not included. The sample carries a few hundred thousand clones, 70% to 75% recorded once. The data derive from a study of shared clonotypes between healthy human individuals. Findings and caveats of the study: Sample collection involved blood only; tissue repertoires are likely different. Clonotypes not shared had lower generation probabilities than those common to all four donors. Despite large depth, rarefaction showed incomplete sorted-subset sequencing.

The receptor comes from a man aged 30 to 45 in good health. Sequenced input: memory CD4+ T cells sorted from blood. Subset described: CD45RA-negative fraction.

The CDR3 region is CSVDRGQGWWTEAFF. For the CDR3, the DNA is TGCAGCGTTGATAGGGGACAGGGGTGGTGGACTGAAGCTTTCTTT. This sequence joins TRBV29-1 and TRBJ1-1, with 10 bases aligning to TRBD1. Losses at the gene ends were 3 bases for V and 5 bases for J; bases not matched to a gene: 9. Germline values: CDR1 SQVTM, CDR2 ANQGSEA. CDR3 length: 15 amino acids.